The rows below give T cell receptor beta chains drawn from one sample of a study of blood T cell repertoires in COVID-19. The table came from immunoSEQ multiplex PCR; TCRdb's copy has only in-frame clones and leaves some out. Of about 200,000 clones in the sample, roughly 80% were seen once. Source material: peripheral blood. Every receptor here comes from an elderly woman with acute or convalescent COVID-19. Each CDR3 is given with its conserved first and last residue.

CDR3 protein	J gene	V gene
CASSPRSGIAYEQYF	TRBJ2-7	TRBV18
CASSAGTSGSRPYNEQFF	TRBJ2-1	TRBV3-1/TRBV3-2
CASSSGLRSGNTIYF	TRBJ1-3	TRBV9
CASSQEAPIIAQETQYF	TRBJ2-5	TRBV4-1
CASSQGLAASYEQYF	TRBJ2-7	TRBV4-1
CASSPAQGFNEQFF	TRBJ2-1	TRBV5-1
CASSLPTSGGETQYF	TRBJ2-5	TRBV5-6
CASSWDSSYNSPLHF	TRBJ1-6	TRBV27
CASNIRTGTEAFF	TRBJ1-1	TRBV19
CASSGAGLNSYEQYF	TRBJ2-7	TRBV28
CATSREGTVSALGTKNIQYF	TRBJ2-4	TRBV15
CASSLVQDTEAFF	TRBJ1-1	TRBV5-1
CASSLWTGGNQPQHF	TRBJ1-5	TRBV5-4
CASSPIGDGYEQYF	TRBJ2-7	TRBV5-4
CASSTTGGGWGTEAFF	TRBJ1-1	TRBV19
CAWSGLGTRNEQYF	TRBJ2-7	TRBV30
CASSYLADYNEQFF	TRBJ2-1	TRBV6-5
CASSSQGYGYTF	TRBJ1-2	TRBV19
CASSYVRGQPQHF	TRBJ1-5	TRBV6-5
CASSYALDTEAFF	TRBJ1-1	TRBV6-2/TRBV6-3
CASSKAQGSDSPLHF	TRBJ1-6	TRBV19
CASHQSGAADTQYF	TRBJ2-3	TRBV2
CASSLGVAGFYNEQFF	TRBJ2-1	TRBV5-4